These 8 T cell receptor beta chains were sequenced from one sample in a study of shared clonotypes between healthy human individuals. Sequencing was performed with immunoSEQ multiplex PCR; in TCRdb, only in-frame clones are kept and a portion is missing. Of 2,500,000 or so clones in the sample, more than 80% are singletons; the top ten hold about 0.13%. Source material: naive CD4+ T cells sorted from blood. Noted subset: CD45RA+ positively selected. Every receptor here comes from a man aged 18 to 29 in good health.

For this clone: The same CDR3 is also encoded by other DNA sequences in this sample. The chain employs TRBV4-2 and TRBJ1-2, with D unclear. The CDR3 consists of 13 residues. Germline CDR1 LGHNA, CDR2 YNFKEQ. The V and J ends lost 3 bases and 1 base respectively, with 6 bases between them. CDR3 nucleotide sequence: TGTGCCAGCAGCCAGGGAGGTAACTATGGCTACACCTTC. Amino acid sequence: CASSQGGNYGYTF.

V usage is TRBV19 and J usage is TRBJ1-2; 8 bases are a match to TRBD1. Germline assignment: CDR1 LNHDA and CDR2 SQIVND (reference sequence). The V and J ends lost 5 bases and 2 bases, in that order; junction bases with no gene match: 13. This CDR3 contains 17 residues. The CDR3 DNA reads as TGTGCCAGTAGTTTGTGGGACAGGCGACTCAGAAACTATGGCTACACCTTC. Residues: CASSLWDRRLRNYGYTF.

This chain's CDR3 is CASSLVSWALYNEQFF. In DNA, the CDR3 is TGTGCCAGCAGCTTAGTGTCTTGGGCACTCTACAATGAGCAGTTCTTC. This chain links TRBV7-6 with TRBJ2-1; no definite D call. V was pared by 1 base and J by 3 bases, with 13 bases between. Germline V gene data show CDR1 as SGHVS and CDR2 as FNYEAQ. The CDR3 extends over 16 amino acids.

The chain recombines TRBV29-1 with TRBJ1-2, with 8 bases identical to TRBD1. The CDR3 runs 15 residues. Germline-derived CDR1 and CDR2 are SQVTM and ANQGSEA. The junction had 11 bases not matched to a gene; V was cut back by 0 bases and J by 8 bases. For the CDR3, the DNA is TGCAGCGTTGAAGATGGGGCAGGGGGCGCGGGAGGCTACACCTTC. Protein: CSVEDGAGGAGGYTF.

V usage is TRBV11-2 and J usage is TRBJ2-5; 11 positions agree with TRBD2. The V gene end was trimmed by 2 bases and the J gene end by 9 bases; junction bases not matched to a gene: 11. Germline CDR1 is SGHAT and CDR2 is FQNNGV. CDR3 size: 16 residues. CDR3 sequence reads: CASSLLAGGSASAQYF. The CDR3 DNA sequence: TGTGCCAGCAGCTTACTAGCGGGGGGATCCGCTTCGGCCCAGTACTTC.

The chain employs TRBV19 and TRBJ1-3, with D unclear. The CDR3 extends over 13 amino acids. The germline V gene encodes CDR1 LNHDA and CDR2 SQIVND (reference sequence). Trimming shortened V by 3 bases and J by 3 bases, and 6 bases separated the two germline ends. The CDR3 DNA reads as TGTGCCAGTAGTATTGGGAATGGAAACACCATATATTTT. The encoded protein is CASSIGNGNTIYF.

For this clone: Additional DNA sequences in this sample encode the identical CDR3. CDR3 residues: CAWSVGGGPDTQYF. The CDR3 region has the DNA TGTGCCTGGAGTGTTGGGGGCGGCCCAGATACGCAGTATTTT. The rearrangement joins TRBV30 to TRBJ2-3; D might be TRBD1 (6 bases). Trimming removed 0 bases from V and 4 bases from J, with 11 bases in between. The CDR3 consists of 14 residues. From germline, CDR1 is GTSNPN and CDR2 SVGIG (reference sequence).

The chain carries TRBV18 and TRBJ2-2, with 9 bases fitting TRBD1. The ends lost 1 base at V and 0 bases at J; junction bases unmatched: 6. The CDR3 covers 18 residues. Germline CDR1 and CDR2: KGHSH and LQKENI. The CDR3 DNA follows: TGTGCCAGCTCACCACGATGGACAGGGGCCTCGAACACCGGGGAGCTGTTTTTT. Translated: CASSPRWTGASNTGELFF.